Listed here are 24 T cell receptor beta chains from one sample, sequenced in a study of T cell responses to AZD1222 COVID-19 vaccine. Libraries were prepared by immunoSEQ multiplex PCR; TCRdb keeps only in-frame clonotypes and omits some of them. In the table there are 130,000 to 150,000 clones, 90% of which are singletons. The sample consisted of peripheral blood, taken on day 0 of AZD1222 vaccination. All receptors derive from an adult in good health.

This sequence joins TRBV29-1 and TRBJ2-7; D might be TRBD2 (6 bases). CDR3 length equals 14 residues. Germline V gives CDR1 SQVTM, CDR2 ANQGSEA. V lost 4 bases and J 6 bases, leaving 19 bases between the germline ends. CDR3 in amino acids: CSVAGWGVRGEQYF. The CDR3 region has the DNA TGCAGCGTTGCGGGTTGGGGGGTTCGTGGCGAGCAGTACTTC.

The CDR3 sequence: CASKVGSNQPQHF. CDR3 bases: TGTGCCAGCAAGGTGGGCAGCAATCAGCCCCAGCATTTT. The chain combines TRBV6-6 with TRBJ1-5; D is ambiguous. Germline V gene data show CDR1 as MNHNY and CDR2 as SVGAGI (reference sequence). V shed 7 bases and J shed 1 base, with 8 bases lying between them. The CDR3 extends over 13 amino acids.

The rearrangement links TRBV4-1 to TRBJ1-3; D gene unclear. Germline assignment: CDR1 MGHRA and CDR2 YSYEKL. Trimming took 4 bases from V and 0 from J, leaving 22 bases between them. The CDR3 loop spans 19 amino acids. CDR3 residues: CASSLEGSRALSSGNTIYF. The CDR3 coding sequence is TGCGCCAGCAGCCTCGAGGGCTCACGTGCCCTGAGCTCTGGAAACACCATATATTTT.

The V gene is TRBV30, the J gene TRBJ2-3; no reliable D call. The CDR3 is 13 amino acids. V lost 1 base to trimming and J lost 4 bases, with 9 bases between them. The germline V gene encodes CDR1 GTSNPN and CDR2 SVGIG (reference sequence). In DNA form, the CDR3 reads TGTGCCTGGAGTGATGCGGTTCCAGATACGCAGTATTTT. It specifies CAWSDAVPDTQYF.

V and J are TRBV7-2 and TRBJ2-1, with 12 bases aligning to TRBD2. CDR3 length: 16 residues. In germline, CDR1 is SGHTA, CDR2 FQGNSA. V lost 0 bases, J lost 5 bases, and 2 bases stayed unmatched. The CDR3 region has the DNA TGTGCCAGCAGCTTAGCGACTAGCGGGGGACACAATGAGCAGTTCTTC. Translating it yields CASSLATSGGHNEQFF. The full variable domain, rest sourced from reference TRBV7-2 and TRBJ2-1, is GAGVSQSPSNKVTEKGKDVELRCDPISGHTALYWYRQSLGQGLEFLIYFQGNSAPDKSGLPSDRFSAERTGGSVSTLTIQRTQQEDSAVYLCASSLATSGGHNEQFFGPGTRLTVL.

This chain uses TRBV10-3 with TRBJ1-5; D is ambiguous. The CDR3 runs to 17 residues. The germline V and J ends were trimmed by 0 bases and 2 bases, with 14 bases remaining between them. Germline lookup yields CDR1 ENHRY and CDR2 SYGVKD. CDR3 sequence reads: CAISESSVARGNQPQHF. The CDR3 nucleotides are TGTGCCATCAGTGAGTCCTCCGTGGCTAGGGGCAATCAGCCCCAGCATTTT.

V gene TRBV7-2 combines with J gene TRBJ1-3, with D possibly being TRBD1 (6 bases). Trimming removed 1 base from V and 7 bases from J, with 17 bases in between. CDR1 and CDR2 (germline): SGHTA, FQGNSA. CDR3 size: 16 residues. The CDR3 region is CASSLESGALSNTIYF. CDR3 DNA sequence: TGTGCCAGCAGCTTAGAGTCGGGGGCTTTAAGTAACACCATATATTTT.

The chain combines TRBV5-1 with TRBJ2-7; 14 bases are a match to TRBD2. Germline V CDR1 and CDR2: SGHRS, YFSETQ. Unmatched junction bases numbered 12, after V lost 0 bases and J lost 4 bases. The CDR3 runs 19 residues. The CDR3 DNA is TGCGCCAGCAGCTTGGAGGGGTGGGGACTAGCGGGAGTAAGATACGAGCAGTACTTC. This gives the protein CASSLEGWGLAGVRYEQYF.

This sequence joins TRBV5-1 and TRBJ1-2, with TRBD1 matching 9 bases. The CDR3 runs to 14 residues. Trimming removed 4 bases from V and 7 bases from J; junction bases left unmatched: 8. Germline V gene lookup returns CDR1 SGHRS and CDR2 YFSETQ. CDR3 amino acids: CASSLKQGASGYTF. In nucleotides, the CDR3 is TGCGCCAGCAGCCTAAAACAGGGGGCAAGTGGCTACACCTTC.

The chain links TRBV7-2 to TRBJ1-2; TRBD1 is a possible D gene (5 bases). This CDR3 is 14 amino acids long. Germline CDR1 and CDR2: SGHTA and FQGNSA. Trimming took off 1 base at V and 1 base at J, with 7 bases between the two ends. CDR3 region: CASSLVGDNYGYTF. CDR3 DNA: TGTGCCAGCAGCTTAGTAGGGGATAACTATGGCTACACCTTC.

The V gene is TRBV18, the J gene TRBJ1-1; D is undetermined. This CDR3 is 12 amino acids long. V lost 3 bases and J 7 bases, leaving 9 bases between the germline ends. CDR1 is KGHSH and CDR2 is LQKENI in the germline V gene. The CDR3 bases are TGTGCCAGCTCACCCCAGAAAGTTGAAGCTTTCTTT. It yields the protein CASSPQKVEAFF. Combining the CDR3 with reference TRBV18 and TRBJ1-1 gives the whole variable domain NAGVMQNPRHLVRRRGQEARLRCSPMKGHSHVYWYRQLPEEGLKFMVYLQKENIIDESGMPKERFSAEFPKEGPSILRIQQVVRGDSAAYFCASSPQKVEAFFGQGTRLTVV.

A remark on this clone: This same CDR3 is encoded by further DNA sequences in the sample. The rearrangement links TRBV5-1 to TRBJ1-1; D not resolved. V dropped 0 bases and J dropped 1 base, with 7 bases sitting between them. CDR1 is SGHRS, CDR2 YFSETQ, per germline. The CDR3 consists of 14 residues. CDR3 sequence reads: CASSLDSRNTEAFF. DNA of the CDR3: TGCGCCAGCAGCTTGGACAGCAGGAACACTGAAGCTTTCTTT.

The DNA of the CDR3 is TGTGCCAGCAGCTTACGCGATGGCTACACCTTC. This gives the protein CASSLRDGYTF. V usage is TRBV7-2 and J usage is TRBJ1-2; no reliable D call. Germline-derived CDR1 and CDR2 are SGHTA and FQGNSA. V was clipped by 2 bases and J by 6 bases, with 4 bases between them. The CDR3 runs 11 residues.

This chain links TRBV2 with TRBJ1-1; TRBD1 matches 7 bases. CDR1 and CDR2 (germline): SNHLY, FYNNEI. The trim removed 6 bases at V and 1 base at J, leaving 2 bases unmatched. The CDR3 extends over 13 amino acids. The CDR3 coding sequence is TGTGCCAGCAGGGGGGACAGGAACACTGAAGCTTTCTTT. Its translation is CASRGDRNTEAFF.

The J gene is TRBJ2-2, the V gene TRBV5-4; no clear D. With 4 bases removed from V and 6 bases from J, the gap between germline ends came to 13 bases. This CDR3 has 14 residues. Germline values: CDR1 SGHNT, CDR2 YYREEE (reference sequence). The CDR3 sequence is CASSQAFVAGELFF. The CDR3 nucleotides read TGTGCCAGCAGCCAAGCTTTCGTGGCCGGGGAGCTGTTTTTT.

The chain links TRBV5-1 to TRBJ2-5; 9 bases align to TRBD1. CDR3 length equals 15 residues. V trimming: 4 bases; J trimming: 5 bases; junction bases outside the gene matches: 9. Per the germline V gene, CDR1 is SGHRS and CDR2 is YFSETQ. The CDR3 is CASSRLQGARETQYF. The CDR3 nucleotides are TGCGCCAGCAGCCGATTACAGGGGGCGAGGGAGACCCAGTACTTC.

The gene calls are TRBV6-5 and TRBJ1-1; a weak D match, TRBD1 (5 bases). The ends were cut back, 6 bases at V and 0 bases at J, with 11 bases in the middle. In germline, CDR1 is MNHEY, CDR2 SVGAGI. The CDR3 contains 14 residues. Here the CDR3 DNA reads TGTGCCAGCAGATCCAGGGATATGAACACTGAAGCTTTCTTT. The encoded protein is CASRSRDMNTEAFF.

The chain has TRBV7-9 and TRBJ1-5; a weak D match, TRBD1 (5 bases). The germline V gene has CDR1 SEHNR and CDR2 FQNEAQ (reference sequence). This CDR3 is built from 14 residues. V lost 5 bases and J lost 4, with 12 bases in between. Here the CDR3 DNA reads TGTGCCAGCAGCCCGGCAGGGCGGAATCAGCCCCAGCATTTT. It yields the protein CASSPAGRNQPQHF.

The J gene is TRBJ2-6, the V gene TRBV7-2; the match to TRBD2 covers 9 bases. The CDR3 is 16 residues long. Germline V gene lookup returns CDR1 SGHTA and CDR2 FQGNSA. Unmatched junction bases numbered 5, after V lost 6 bases and J lost 2 bases. In nucleotides, the CDR3 is TGTGCCAGCAGTTACAGCGGGGGGCCTGGGGCCAACGTCCTGACTTTC. This gives the protein CASSYSGGPGANVLTF.

The sample holds a few counts of this clone. CDR3 amino acids: CAWRARNSPLHF. DNA for the CDR3: TGTGCCTGGAGGGCCCGTAATTCACCCCTCCACTTT. The rearrangement joins TRBV30 to TRBJ1-6; D remains unclear. This CDR3 is built from 12 residues. V lost 3 bases to trimming and J lost 6 bases, with 6 bases between them. In germline, CDR1 is GTSNPN, CDR2 SVGIG (reference sequence).

This chain joins TRBV6-4 and TRBJ1-2; no firm D call. Germline assignment: CDR1 MRHNA and CDR2 SNTAGT. This CDR3 contains 14 residues. Trimming took off 6 bases at V and 5 bases at J, with 16 bases between the two ends. CDR3 bases: TGTGCCAGCAGCTCTGAGGCAGGAACTTATGGCTACACCTTC. Its protein product is CASSSEAGTYGYTF.

The chain recombines TRBV6-6 with TRBJ1-1, with D possibly being TRBD1 (5 bases). Germline loops: CDR1 MNHNY, CDR2 SVGAGI (reference sequence). Trimming removed 0 bases at V and 1 base at J, with 12 bases between. The CDR3 runs to 16 residues. CDR3 bases: TGTGCCAGCAGTTACTCGTCGGGGAGGGGGAACACTGAAGCTTTCTTT. It specifies CASSYSSGRGNTEAFF.

This clone was detected once. V and J are TRBV7-3 and TRBJ1-3; maybe TRBD1 (5 bases). The CDR3 is 17 amino acids. V lost 2 bases and J 2 bases, leaving 16 bases between the germline ends. Germline CDR1 is SGHTA and CDR2 is FQGTGA. CDR3 protein: CASSLQGRESPGNTIYF. In DNA form, the CDR3 reads TGTGCCAGCAGCTTACAGGGCAGGGAGAGTCCTGGAAACACCATATATTTT.

The chain combines TRBV27 with TRBJ1-2; a possible D gene is TRBD1 (5 bases). The V gene's germline CDR1 is MNHEY and CDR2 SMNVEV (reference sequence). The CDR3 spans 14 residues. V dropped 4 bases and J dropped 1 base, with 10 bases sitting between them. The CDR3 DNA is TGTGCCAGCAGTTCCGGGGGGGGTAACTATGGCTACACCTTC. This gives the protein CASSSGGGNYGYTF.